Sequencing of this T cell receptor (beta chain) was carried out in a study of CD8+CD57+ T cells in acquired aplastic anemia. CDR3 length equals 15 residues. V lost 5 bases, J lost 0 bases, and 11 bases lay in between. CDR1 LNHDA and CDR2 SQIVND come from the germline V gene (reference sequence). TCR beta VDJ and CDR3 profiling used genomic DNA as template. TCRdb re-analysed the reads in MiXCR, keeping a single row per CDR3 protein. This table has 300,000 or so distinct CDR3 sequences, roughly 59% appearing once. This clonotype was seen repeatedly, ten times or more. Its antigen remains unidentified. Patients chosen for sequencing had CD8+CD57+ cells that had expanded, as shown by flow cytometry. The enrolled patients all had severe acquired aplastic anemia. General observations from the study: No significant difference in CD8+ Simpson's diversity was found between patients and controls.

This receptor was identified in a human donor with aplastic anemia. The chain has TRBV19 and TRBJ1-3, with a tentative D call TRBD1 (6 bases). The sample consisted of sorted CD4+, CD8+, or CD8+CD57+ T cells (not recorded which) from PBMCs. In DNA form, the CDR3 reads TGTGCCAGTAGTTTAACAGGGATCTCTGGAAACACCATATATTTT. Encoded protein: CASSLTGISGNTIYF.